This T cell receptor beta chain originates from a study of cytotoxic CD8 clonotypes in ibrutinib-treated CLL. Study in general: Among the samples, the mean was 255,043 productive templates and 85,000 to 100,000 productive rearrangements.

As to this clone: Antigen unknown.

The CDR3 spans 13 residues. Looked up from germline, CDR1 is SGHRS and CDR2 is YFSETQ. Trimming left V 4 bases short and J 5 bases short, with 12 bases between. The table came from immunoSEQ multiplex PCR; TCRdb's copy has only in-frame clones and leaves some out. This table has some 130,000 clones, approximately 81% appearing once. Study results and caveats: Clonality increased at ibrutinib response and stayed stable in sustained remission. At progression, however, it fell back toward baseline.

The chain combines TRBV5-1 with TRBJ1-2, with D possibly TRBD1 on 5 matching bases. The sequence was collected from a human donor with chronic lymphocytic leukemia. The material was PBMCs, obtained after 24 months of ibrutinib treatment. In nucleotides, the CDR3 is TGCGCCAGCAGCCAAGGGACGGAATATGGCTACACCTTC. This translates into CASSQGTEYGYTF.